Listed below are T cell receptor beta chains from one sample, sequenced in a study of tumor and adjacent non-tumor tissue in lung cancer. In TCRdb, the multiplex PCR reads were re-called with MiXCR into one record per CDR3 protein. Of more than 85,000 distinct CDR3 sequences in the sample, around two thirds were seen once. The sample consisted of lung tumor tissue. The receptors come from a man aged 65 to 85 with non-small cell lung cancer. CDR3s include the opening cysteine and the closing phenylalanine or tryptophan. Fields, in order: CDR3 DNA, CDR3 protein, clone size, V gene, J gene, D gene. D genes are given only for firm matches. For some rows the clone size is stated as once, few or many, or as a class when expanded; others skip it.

cdr3_nt: TGTGTCAGCAGCCAGGGGTATCAGGACGCGAACACCGGGGAGCTGTTTTTT; cdr3_aa: CVSSQGYQDANTGELFF; clone_size: -; v_call: TRBV14; j_call: TRBJ2-2; d_call: -
cdr3_nt: TGTGCCAGCAGCTTACAGTGCAATCAGCCCCAGCATTTT; cdr3_aa: CASSLQCNQPQHF; clone_size: -; v_call: TRBV7-9; j_call: TRBJ1-5; d_call: -
cdr3_nt: TGTGTCAGCAGTGAGGGGACGGGGACCCAGTACTTC; cdr3_aa: CVSSEGTGTQYF; clone_size: -; v_call: TRBV11-1; j_call: TRBJ2-5; d_call: -
cdr3_nt: TGTGCCAGCAGCTTCGGCCCCACTATCCAGACCCAGTACTTC; cdr3_aa: CASSFGPTIQTQYF; clone_size: -; v_call: TRBV11-2; j_call: TRBJ2-5; d_call: -
cdr3_nt: TGTGCCAGCAGTTATTCTAGGCGGGGGGGCGAGCAGTACTTC; cdr3_aa: CASSYSRRGGEQYF; clone_size: many; v_call: TRBV6-5; j_call: TRBJ2-7; d_call: TRBD2
cdr3_nt: TGTGCCACCAGTGATCCCGGGACAGGGCCGGGCGAGCAGTACTTC; cdr3_aa: CATSDPGTGPGEQYF; clone_size: few; v_call: TRBV24-1; j_call: TRBJ2-7; d_call: TRBD1
cdr3_nt: TGTGCCAACAGCTTATCGACCTCGGCGCGGGGGGCTGAGATACGGGAGTATTTT; cdr3_aa: CANSLSTSARGAEIREYF; clone_size: -; v_call: TRBV11-2; j_call: TRBJ2-3; d_call: TRBD2
cdr3_nt: TGCAGCGTCCGGACAGGGGGCAATCAGCCCCAGCATTTT; cdr3_aa: CSVRTGGNQPQHF; clone_size: many; v_call: TRBV29-1; j_call: TRBJ1-5; d_call: TRBD1
cdr3_nt: TGTGCCAGCAGATTCGTAGACGAGCAGTACTTC; cdr3_aa: CASRFVDEQYF; clone_size: once; v_call: TRBV5-8; j_call: TRBJ2-7; d_call: -
cdr3_nt: TGTGCCAGCAGCCCGGCCCCTCCCGGGACTTTCTCCACAGATATGCAGTATTTT; cdr3_aa: CASSPAPPGTFSTDMQYF; clone_size: -; v_call: TRBV11-2; j_call: TRBJ2-3; d_call: -
cdr3_nt: TGTGCCAGCAGGACGGGGTGGGTTGGGAGCGAGCAGTACTTC; cdr3_aa: CASRTGWVGSEQYF; clone_size: few; v_call: TRBV28; j_call: TRBJ2-7; d_call: -
cdr3_nt: TGCGCCAGCTCCCGCCACCCAGGGAACACCGGGGAGCTGTTTTTT; cdr3_aa: CASSRHPGNTGELFF; clone_size: many; v_call: TRBV4-1; j_call: TRBJ2-2; d_call: -
cdr3_nt: TGTGCCAGCAGCCTACAGGCTTTCGAGCAGTACTTC; cdr3_aa: CASSLQAFEQYF; clone_size: -; v_call: TRBV11-1; j_call: TRBJ2-7; d_call: -
cdr3_nt: TGTGCCAGCAGGCCCCGCGGAGGTGGCTCCTATAATTCACCCCTCCACTTT; cdr3_aa: CASRPRGGGSYNSPLHF; clone_size: -; v_call: TRBV4-2; j_call: TRBJ1-6; d_call: -
cdr3_nt: TGTGCCAGCAGCGCTACATGGGGCCACGAGCACTACTTC; cdr3_aa: CASSATWGHEHYF; clone_size: -; v_call: TRBV11-3; j_call: TRBJ2-7; d_call: -
cdr3_nt: TGCGCCAGCAGCGCAGCCGGGAAAGTGACCTTGTACGAGCAGTACTTC; cdr3_aa: CASSAAGKVTLYEQYF; clone_size: -; v_call: TRBV5-1; j_call: TRBJ2-7; d_call: -
cdr3_nt: TGCAGTGCTAGAGGGGACAGGGGGCCTGAAGCTTTCTTT; cdr3_aa: CSARGDRGPEAFF; clone_size: -; v_call: TRBV20-1; j_call: TRBJ1-1; d_call: TRBD1
cdr3_nt: TGTGCCAGCAGTTACACGACAGGGTCCGCAGATACGCAGTATTTT; cdr3_aa: CASSYTTGSADTQYF; clone_size: few; v_call: TRBV6-5; j_call: TRBJ2-3; d_call: TRBD1
cdr3_nt: TGTGCCTGGGTGGGGAGAAACCGATACGAGCAGTACTTC; cdr3_aa: CAWVGRNRYEQYF; clone_size: few; v_call: TRBV30; j_call: TRBJ2-7; d_call: -
cdr3_nt: TGCGTCAGCAGCCAAGATACGATAACAGATACGCAGTATTTT; cdr3_aa: CVSSQDTITDTQYF; clone_size: once; v_call: TRBV4-1; j_call: TRBJ2-3; d_call: -
cdr3_nt: TGTGCCAGCAGTTTACGCGTAGCGGGAGACCAAGAGACCCAGTACTTC; cdr3_aa: CASSLRVAGDQETQYF; clone_size: many; v_call: TRBV12-3/TRBV12-4; j_call: TRBJ2-5; d_call: TRBD2
cdr3_nt: TGTGCCAGCAGTCCCCAGGGGGCACTGGGTACGCAGTATTTT; cdr3_aa: CASSPQGALGTQYF; clone_size: many; v_call: TRBV28; j_call: TRBJ2-3; d_call: TRBD1
cdr3_nt: TGCAGCGCCGCCCGGGACATCTACGAGCAGTACTTC; cdr3_aa: CSAARDIYEQYF; clone_size: many; v_call: TRBV29-1; j_call: TRBJ2-7; d_call: -
cdr3_nt: TGTGCCCGCTCACGCGGGACTGGGGAGCTGTTTTTT; cdr3_aa: CARSRGTGELFF; clone_size: -; v_call: TRBV18; j_call: TRBJ2-2; d_call: -
cdr3_nt: TGTGCCAGCAGTCCCCACACCGGGATTAGCCGCCTCAATGAGCAGTTCTTC; cdr3_aa: CASSPHTGISRLNEQFF; clone_size: -; v_call: TRBV6-6; j_call: TRBJ2-1; d_call: -
cdr3_nt: TGTGCCAGCAGTCCCCGGACAGTGGTGGCAGCGACCCAATACTTC; cdr3_aa: CASSPRTVVAATQYF; clone_size: once; v_call: TRBV12-3/TRBV12-4; j_call: TRBJ2-5; d_call: -
cdr3_nt: TGTGCTAGCAACTCTCCGACTAGCGGGGGCCGAAATGAGCAGTTCTTC; cdr3_aa: CASNSPTSGGRNEQFF; clone_size: few; v_call: TRBV11-2; j_call: TRBJ2-1; d_call: TRBD2
cdr3_nt: TGCACCAGCAGCCGAGGGGACTCCGGACGCCAAGAGACCCAGTACTTC; cdr3_aa: CTSSRGDSGRQETQYF; clone_size: few; v_call: TRBV4-1; j_call: TRBJ2-5; d_call: -
cdr3_nt: TGTGCCAGCAGCCTTCGACAACAGAGATGGGATGAGCAGTTCTTC; cdr3_aa: CASSLRQQRWDEQFF; clone_size: -; v_call: TRBV11-2; j_call: TRBJ2-1; d_call: -
cdr3_nt: TGCGCCAGCAACTCGGTCGGGGGAGAACGGACGTCCTACAATGAACAGTTCTTC; cdr3_aa: CASNSVGGERTSYNEQFF; clone_size: -; v_call: TRBV5-1; j_call: TRBJ2-1; d_call: -
cdr3_nt: TGCGCCAGCGGCCAAGAGCCAGGGATCAAAAACATTCAGTACTTC; cdr3_aa: CASGQEPGIKNIQYF; clone_size: -; v_call: TRBV4-1; j_call: TRBJ2-4; d_call: -
cdr3_nt: TGTGCCAGCATTTACCTGGCGGGCTTTGGGGCCAACGTCCTGACCTTC; cdr3_aa: CASIYLAGFGANVLTF; clone_size: -; v_call: TRBV6-5; j_call: TRBJ2-6; d_call: -
cdr3_nt: TGCACCAGCAGTGATCGAGCGGGAGGGCGTGGGTACGAGCAGTACTTC; cdr3_aa: CTSSDRAGGRGYEQYF; clone_size: -; v_call: TRBV10-1; j_call: TRBJ2-7; d_call: TRBD2
cdr3_nt: TGTGCCAGCACCCGGACGGTCCCCTACGGGCAGTACTTC; cdr3_aa: CASTRTVPYGQYF; clone_size: -; v_call: TRBV28; j_call: TRBJ2-7; d_call: -
cdr3_nt: TGTGTCAGCAGTTACGAGGGCTCCTACAATGAGCAGTCCTTC; cdr3_aa: CVSSYEGSYNEQSF; clone_size: once; v_call: TRBV6-2/TRBV6-3; j_call: TRBJ2-1; d_call: -
cdr3_nt: TGTGCCAGCAGCTCCAGGGGGTCTTATAATTCACCCATCCACTTT; cdr3_aa: CASSSRGSYNSPIHF; clone_size: -; v_call: TRBV5-6; j_call: TRBJ1-6; d_call: TRBD1
cdr3_nt: TGTGCCAGCAGCCTCGGTGACGCGGTCTACAATGAGCAGTTCTTC; cdr3_aa: CASSLGDAVYNEQFF; clone_size: many; v_call: TRBV5-4; j_call: TRBJ2-1; d_call: -
cdr3_nt: TGCAGCGTTGGCCAAGGCGGGGGGCGATACGAGCAGTACTTC; cdr3_aa: CSVGQGGGRYEQYF; clone_size: many; v_call: TRBV29-1; j_call: TRBJ2-7; d_call: TRBD2
cdr3_nt: TGTGCCAGCAGTTACGAAAGGTCTAGCAATCAGCCCCAGCATTTT; cdr3_aa: CASSYERSSNQPQHF; clone_size: many; v_call: TRBV6-5; j_call: TRBJ1-5; d_call: -
cdr3_nt: TGTGGCAGCAGTTTAGGGAGACCGAACACCGGGGCGCTGTTCTTT; cdr3_aa: CGSSLGRPNTGALFF; clone_size: -; v_call: TRBV12-3/TRBV12-4; j_call: TRBJ2-2; d_call: -
cdr3_nt: TGTGCCAGCAACTTATGGGGGAGCTTCGACGAGCAATACTTC; cdr3_aa: CASNLWGSFDEQYF; clone_size: -; v_call: TRBV11-1; j_call: TRBJ2-7; d_call: -
cdr3_nt: TGCGCCTGCAGCCAAGTCTTAGCGGGGGCCGGCGAGACCCTGTACTTC; cdr3_aa: CACSQVLAGAGETLYF; clone_size: -; v_call: TRBV4-1; j_call: TRBJ2-5; d_call: TRBD2
cdr3_nt: TGCGCCAGCAGCCAAGGGGTGGGGGCAGGGCGTCCGAACACCGGGGAGCTGTTTTTT; cdr3_aa: CASSQGVGAGRPNTGELFF; clone_size: many; v_call: TRBV4-1; j_call: TRBJ2-2; d_call: -